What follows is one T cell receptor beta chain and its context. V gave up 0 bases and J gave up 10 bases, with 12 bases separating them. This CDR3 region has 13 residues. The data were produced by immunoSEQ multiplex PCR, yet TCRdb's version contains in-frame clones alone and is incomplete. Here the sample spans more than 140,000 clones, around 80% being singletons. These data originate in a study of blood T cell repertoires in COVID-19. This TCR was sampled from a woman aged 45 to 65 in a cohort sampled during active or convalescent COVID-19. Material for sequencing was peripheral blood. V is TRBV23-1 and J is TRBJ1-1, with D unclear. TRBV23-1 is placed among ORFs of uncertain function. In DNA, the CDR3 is TGCGCCAGCAGTCAATCGGTTGACACCGGAGCTTTCTTT. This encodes CASSQSVDTGAFF.